Presented here are 29 T cell receptor beta chains from one specimen sequenced in a study of CD8 T cells in Susac syndrome. RNA in amounts of about 0.5 to 1 ug was reverse transcribed with random hexamers. TCRdb reanalysed the immunoSEQ multiplex PCR reads using MiXCR and keeps one entry per CDR3 protein. Of some 130,000 distinct CDR3 sequences in the sample, over 90% were seen once. Sequenced: CD8+ T cells from PBMCs. The receptors stem from a human donor with Susac syndrome.

V and J are TRBV20-1 and TRBJ1-2; possibly TRBD1 for D (6 bases). The CDR3 is made up of 16 amino acids. Trimming stripped 1 base from V and 5 bases from J, with 20 bases between. Germline CDR1 and CDR2: DFQATT and SNEGSKA (reference sequence). CDR3 sequence (DNA): TGCAGTGCTAGAGTCAAACCACAGGACAGAGCATATGGCTACACCTTC. It yields the protein CSARVKPQDRAYGYTF.

This chain joins TRBV3-1 and TRBJ2-6; D gene ambiguous. Germline V CDR1 and CDR2: LGHDT, YNNKEL (reference sequence). V was trimmed by 1 base and J by 2 bases, leaving 12 bases between them. The CDR3 spans 17 residues. In DNA form, the CDR3 reads TGTGCCAGCAGCCAAGGGGGTCCTTATACTGGGGCCAACGTCCTGACTTTC. Its translation is CASSQGGPYTGANVLTF.

The genes are TRBV2 and TRBJ2-7; TRBD1 matches 11 bases. CDR3 length equals 12 residues. From germline, CDR1 is SNHLY and CDR2 FYNNEI. Trimming took 11 bases from V and 4 from J; bases not matched to a gene: 4. CDR3 residues: CAGGQGGYEQYF. The CDR3 DNA reads TGTGCCGGGGGACAGGGGGGATACGAGCAGTACTTC.

V and J are TRBV29-1 and TRBJ2-7; D possibly uses TRBD1 or TRBD2 (6 bases each). Trimming took off 4 bases at V and 2 bases at J, with 12 bases between the two ends. The germline V gene encodes CDR1 SQVTM and CDR2 ANQGSEA. CDR3 length equals 13 residues. DNA for the CDR3: TGCAGCGTTGCGGAAGGGGGGACCTACGAGCAGTACTTC. Its translation: CSVAEGGTYEQYF.

The V and J genes are TRBV10-3 and TRBJ2-1; D not certain. This CDR3 contains 11 residues. CDR1 and CDR2 from the germline V gene are ENHRY and SYGVKD. V gave up 11 bases and J gave up 13 bases, with 18 bases separating them. CDR3 residues: CAVQLGPHQFF. In DNA form, the CDR3 reads TGTGCCGTCCAGCTCGGGCCCCATCAGTTCTTC.

In DNA form, the CDR3 reads TGTGCCAGCAGACTGACCGCCTGGGACAGGAACTACGAGCAGTACTTC. As protein: CASRLTAWDRNYEQYF. This sequence joins TRBV27 and TRBJ2-7; 8 bases line up with TRBD1. CDR3 size: 16 residues. The V segment lost 6 bases and the J segment 3 bases; nucleotides outside the gene matches: 13. Germline lookup yields CDR1 MNHEY and CDR2 SMNVEV (reference sequence).

V is TRBV30 and J is TRBJ1-1, with a weak D call TRBD1 (5 bases). The CDR3 runs to 13 residues. Germline values: CDR1 GTSNPN, CDR2 SVGIG (reference sequence). V was shortened by 2 bases and J by 2 bases, with 9 bases between the two germline ends. DNA for the CDR3: TGTGCCTGGAGTCCCGGGGGTAACACTGAAGCTTTCTTT. Encoded protein: CAWSPGGNTEAFF.

The rearrangement links TRBV2 to TRBJ1-5; D call uncertain. The CDR3 sequence is 15 residues long. V was shortened by 6 bases and J by 2 bases, with 14 bases between the two germline ends. The germline gives CDR1 SNHLY, CDR2 FYNNEI. The CDR3 loop is CASRSEVAGNQPQHF. In nucleotides, the CDR3 is TGTGCCAGCAGGTCGGAGGTAGCGGGCAATCAGCCCCAGCATTTT.

The chain combines TRBV7-2 with TRBJ2-1; unclear D gene. CDR1 and CDR2 from the germline V gene are SGHTA and FQGNSA. The CDR3 sequence is 10 residues long. Trimming stripped 11 bases from V and 8 bases from J, with 10 bases between. The CDR3: CAVADDEQFF. CDR3 bases: TGTGCCGTAGCCGACGATGAGCAGTTCTTC.

This clonotype came up once. The chain employs TRBV21-1 and TRBJ1-5. TRBV21-1 is a pseudogene segment. The CDR3 runs 12 residues. The CDR3 DNA follows: TGTGCCAGCAGCAAAGGGGATCAGCCCCAGCATTTT. This sequence encodes CASSKGDQPQHF.

This chain connects TRBV4-2 to TRBJ2-3, with 11 bases lining up with TRBD2. CDR3 length equals 15 residues. Germline CDR1 is LGHNA and CDR2 is YNFKEQ. J was trimmed by 9 bases and V by 5 bases; bases with no gene match: 10. This chain's CDR3 is CASSSTSGAPVTQYF. The CDR3 coding sequence is TGTGCCAGCAGCTCGACTAGCGGGGCCCCTGTAACGCAGTATTTT.

This chain uses TRBV20-1 with TRBJ1-2; D is unresolved. CDR1 and CDR2 from the germline V gene are DFQATT and SNEGSKA (reference sequence). CDR3 length equals 14 residues. Trimming left V 0 bases short and J 1 base short, with 9 bases between. The CDR3 reads CSARDPDLNYGYTF. CDR3 DNA: TGCAGTGCTAGAGATCCGGACCTTAACTATGGCTACACCTTC.

In nucleotides, the CDR3 is TGTGCCAGCAGTTTATGGGGGGCCGGGGACAATGAGCAGTTCTTC. It specifies CASSLWGAGDNEQFF. This rearrangement joins TRBV12-3 or TRBV12-4 to TRBJ2-1; D tentatively fits TRBD1 or TRBD2 (6 bases each). Deletions cut 2 bases from V and 5 bases from J, with 13 bases between. The CDR3 is made up of 15 amino acids.

This chain joins TRBV7-2 and TRBJ2-3, with D perhaps TRBD2 (6 bases). The CDR3 is 14 amino acids. Germline CDR1 is SGHTA and CDR2 is FQGNSA. Trimming left V 6 bases short and J 4 bases short, with 14 bases between. The CDR3: CASSSVGGADTQYF. CDR3 coding DNA: TGTGCCAGCAGTTCGGTCGGCGGGGCAGATACGCAGTATTTT. The variable domain in full, with the rest retrieved from reference TRBV7-2 and TRBJ2-3, is GAGVSQSPSNKVTEKGKDVELRCDPISGHTALYWYRQSLGQGLEFLIYFQGNSAPDKSGLPSDRFSAERTGGSVSTLTIQRTQQEDSAVYLCASSSVGGADTQYFGPGTRLTVL.

The V gene is TRBV9, the J gene TRBJ1-1, with 7 nucleotides matching TRBD1. CDR3 length: 15 amino acids. Germline V gene sequence: CDR1 SGDLS, CDR2 YYNGEE. Germline trimming cut 2 bases from V and 0 bases from J; bases unmatched to any gene: 4. The CDR3 protein is CASSVGDSMNTEAFF. The CDR3 region has the DNA TGTGCCAGCAGCGTGGGGGACAGTATGAACACTGAAGCTTTCTTT.

The rearrangement links TRBV11-2 to TRBJ2-7; D unclear. V was trimmed by 0 bases and J by 6 bases, leaving 9 bases between them. Germline values: CDR1 SGHAT, CDR2 FQNNGV. CDR3 length equals 13 residues. The CDR3 DNA sequence: TGTGCCAGCAGCTTAGAGTCTCCGGGCGAGCAGTACTTC. It encodes CASSLESPGEQYF.

The chain joins TRBV20-1 to TRBJ1-3; unclear D gene. Trimming shortened V by 1 base and J by 0 bases, and 4 bases separated the two germline ends. This CDR3 comprises 13 residues. Per the germline V gene, CDR1 is DFQATT and CDR2 is SNEGSKA (reference sequence). CDR3 sequence: CSARGDSGNTIYF. CDR3 bases: TGCAGTGCTAGAGGAGACTCTGGAAACACCATATATTTT.

This clonotype appeared once. V gene TRBV28 combines with J gene TRBJ2-7, with D hard to call. The CDR3 is 13 residues long. The V and J ends lost 6 bases and 4 bases respectively, with 13 bases between them. Germline CDR1 and CDR2: MDHEN and SYDVKM. The CDR3: CASRPPSRYEQYF. DNA for the CDR3: TGTGCCAGCAGACCCCCCAGCAGATACGAGCAGTACTTC. The whole variable domain, remainder taken from reference TRBV28 and TRBJ2-7, is DVKVTQSSRYLVKRTGEKVFLECVQDMDHENMFWYRQDPGLGLRLIYFSYDVKMKEKGDIPEGYSVSREKKERFSLILESASTNQTSMYLCASRPPSRYEQYFGPGTRLTVT.

The chain recombines TRBV6-2 or TRBV6-3 with TRBJ2-1, with D hard to call. The ends were cut back, 2 bases at V and 10 bases at J, with 12 bases in the middle. This CDR3 contains 13 residues. Germline lookup yields CDR1 MNHEY and CDR2 SVGEGT. The chain's CDR3 is CASSYLSPAEQFF. In DNA form, the CDR3 reads TGTGCCAGCAGTTACCTTTCTCCCGCAGAGCAGTTCTTC.

The genes are TRBV28 and TRBJ2-5, with D perhaps being TRBD1 or TRBD2 (5 bases each). Between the trimmed V and J ends, which lost 4 bases and 7 bases, there was a span of 19 bases. Germline V gene sequence: CDR1 MDHEN, CDR2 SYDVKM. This CDR3 region has 15 residues. This CDR3 is CASSYTGTRRGTQYF. CDR3 DNA: TGTGCCAGCAGTTACACCGGGACCCGGCGCGGGACCCAGTACTTC.

The chain is built from TRBV13 and TRBJ2-5; 7 bases are a match to TRBD2. CDR1 and CDR2 from the germline V gene are PRHDT and FYEKMQ (reference sequence). V trimming: 1 base; J trimming: 5 bases; junction bases outside the gene matches: 7. The CDR3 runs to 15 residues. CDR3 region: CASSLERSRGETQYF. CDR3 coding DNA: TGTGCCAGCAGCTTAGAACGTTCGCGGGGGGAGACCCAGTACTTC.

This chain joins TRBV27 and TRBJ1-1; D not certain. V lost 0 bases, J lost 4 bases, and 6 bases lay in between. This CDR3 has 13 amino acids. From germline, CDR1 is MNHEY and CDR2 SMNVEV (reference sequence). The chain's CDR3 is CASSLSKITEAFF. CDR3 bases: TGTGCCAGCAGTTTATCGAAGATCACTGAAGCTTTCTTT.

The V and J genes are TRBV12-3 or TRBV12-4 and TRBJ2-7; D not resolved. Trimming removed 6 bases at V and 5 bases at J, with 8 bases between. The CDR3 contains 11 residues. CDR3 in DNA: TGTGCCAGCAGCATTGAGGACGAGCAGTACTTC. Amino acid sequence: CASSIEDEQYF.

This chain joins TRBV7-6 and TRBJ2-3; the D is unclear. The CDR3 consists of 15 residues. Germline CDR1 and CDR2: SGHVS and FNYEAQ. The V gene lost 3 bases and the J gene lost 2 bases, with 12 bases spanning the gap. For the CDR3, the DNA is TGTGCCAGCAGCTTGAACCCGGGCAACACAGATACGCAGTATTTT. Residues: CASSLNPGNTDTQYF.

The chain recombines TRBV20-1 with TRBJ2-7; 10 positions match TRBD2. Germline CDR1 is DFQATT and CDR2 is SNEGSKA (reference sequence). The CDR3 sequence is 14 residues long. Losses at the gene ends were 6 bases for V and 0 bases for J; bases not matched to a gene: 5. CDR3 nucleotides: TGCAGTGCCCTTAGCGGGAGGAGCTCCTACGAGCAGTACTTC. It specifies CSALSGRSSYEQYF.

The J gene is TRBJ2-2, the V gene TRBV14; possibly TRBD1 or TRBD2 for D (6 bases each). The CDR3 length is 18 residues. In germline, CDR1 is SGHDN, CDR2 FVKESK. V shed 3 bases and J shed 3 bases, with 20 bases lying between them. CDR3 sequence reads: CASSHPGTPGAYTGELFF. For the CDR3, the DNA is TGTGCCAGCAGCCACCCAGGGACTCCGGGGGCCTACACCGGGGAGCTGTTTTTT.

This chain connects TRBV4-1 to TRBJ1-1, with 8 bases matching TRBD1. Per the germline V gene, CDR1 is MGHRA and CDR2 is YSYEKL. V lost 4 bases, J lost 2 bases, and 6 bases stayed unmatched. There are 15 residues in the CDR3. The CDR3 bases are TGCGCCAGCAGCCCGGGACAGGAGATTAACACTGAAGCTTTCTTT. Amino acid sequence: CASSPGQEINTEAFF.

As DNA, the CDR3 is TGTGCCACCAGCAGAGATAAGGGGCTGACAGGGTTTGGGCAGCCCCAGCATTTT. Translation gives CATSRDKGLTGFGQPQHF. V is TRBV15 and J is TRBJ1-5, with TRBD1 identical over 7 bases. Germline assignment: CDR1 LNHNV and CDR2 YYDKDF (reference sequence). The CDR3 contains 18 residues. V lost 0 bases, J lost 7 bases, and 15 bases stayed unmatched.

The chain uses TRBV29-1 and TRBJ1-3, with D unresolved. The CDR3 covers 15 residues. Between the trimmed V and J ends, which lost 4 bases and 0 bases, there was a span of 13 bases. Germline lookup yields CDR1 SQVTM and CDR2 ANQGSEA. The CDR3 loop reads CSVAVQALSGNTIYF. The CDR3 coding sequence is TGCAGCGTTGCGGTCCAGGCCCTCTCTGGAAACACCATATATTTT.